The 32 T cell receptor beta chains given below trace back to one sample, sequenced in a study of blood T cell repertoires in COVID-19. Measured with immunoSEQ multiplex PCR; TCRdb has only the in-frame clones, and not every one. The sample shows 150,000 to 200,000 clones, approximately 91% of them seen only once. Sequencing was done on a sample of peripheral blood. The receptors here all came from a man aged 70 or older with active or convalescent COVID-19.

This chain uses TRBV18 with TRBJ2-1; D is unresolved. The CDR3 covers 14 residues. Per the germline V gene, CDR1 is KGHSH and CDR2 is LQKENI. With 2 bases removed from V and 8 bases from J, the gap between germline ends came to 13 bases. CDR3 in DNA: TGTGCCAGCTCACCATCCAGCGTTTGGGATGAGCAGTTCTTC. Amino acids: CASSPSSVWDEQFF.

The chain combines TRBV29-1 with TRBJ2-7; maybe TRBD2 (6 bases). V lost 6 bases and J lost 6, with 15 bases in between. The CDR3 sequence is 12 residues long. The V gene's germline CDR1 is SQVTM and CDR2 ANQGSEA. CDR3 in DNA: TGCAGCGTAGGGGCAGGAGCGGGCGAGCAGTACTTC. Translating gives CSVGAGAGEQYF.

The J gene is TRBJ2-7, the V gene TRBV11-2; no firm D call. The V end lost 2 bases, the J end lost 0 bases, and 8 bases lay between the germline ends. Germline CDR1 and CDR2: SGHAT and FQNNGV. CDR3 length: 14 amino acids. CDR3 sequence (DNA): TGTGCCAGCAGCTTAACTAAGGACTCCTACGAGCAGTACTTC. Translating it yields CASSLTKDSYEQYF.

The chain uses TRBV2 and TRBJ2-3, with D perhaps TRBD1 (5 bases). Germline-derived CDR1 and CDR2 are SNHLY and FYNNEI. The CDR3 runs 15 residues. V dropped 8 bases and J dropped 3 bases, with 18 bases sitting between them. CDR3 protein: CASGVGGRGTDTQYF. The CDR3, as DNA: TGTGCCAGCGGGGTTGGCGGAAGGGGAACAGATACGCAGTATTTT.

The rearrangement links TRBV4-1 to TRBJ2-5, with D possibly TRBD1 on 6 matching bases. V lost 4 bases, J lost 6 bases, and 18 bases lay in between. Germline V lookup: CDR1 MGHRA, CDR2 YSYEKL. The CDR3 has 15 residues. For the CDR3, the DNA is TGCGCCAGCAGCCCCACAGACACAGGGTTGCAGACCCAGTACTTC. This gives the protein CASSPTDTGLQTQYF.

J is TRBJ2-5 and V is TRBV21-1; the tabulated D call, TRBD1, remains unverified against the DNA. TRBV21-1 is reported as a pseudogene. The CDR3 runs 15 residues. Written as DNA, the CDR3 is TGTGCCAGCAGCCGGGCGAGACAAGGGGAAGAGACCCAGTACTTC. Protein sequence: CASSRARQGEETQYF.

The V and J genes are TRBV19 and TRBJ2-2; 10 positions agree with TRBD2. The CDR3 covers 15 residues. Germline V CDR1 and CDR2: LNHDA, SQIVND (reference sequence). The trim removed 6 bases at V and 5 bases at J, leaving 6 bases unmatched. The CDR3 loop reads CASSRTSGLTGELFF. In nucleotides, the CDR3 is TGTGCCAGTAGCCGGACTAGCGGATTAACCGGGGAGCTGTTTTTT.

The V gene is TRBV10-3, the J gene TRBJ2-1, with TRBD1 as a possible D gene (6 bases). Germline loops: CDR1 ENHRY, CDR2 SYGVKD. This CDR3 spans 14 amino acids. Deletions cut 5 bases from V and 1 base from J, with 9 bases between. The CDR3 nucleotides are TGTGCCATCAGTAGGACAGAGTCCTACAATGAGCAGTTCTTC. Translating gives CAISRTESYNEQFF.

The chain carries TRBV2 and TRBJ1-5; unclear D gene. The CDR3 extends over 13 amino acids. V lost 9 bases, J lost 2 bases, and 11 bases lay in between. CDR1 is SNHLY, CDR2 FYNNEI, per germline. The CDR3 sequence is CASTKVGNQPQHF. The CDR3 coding sequence is TGTGCCAGTACAAAAGTTGGCAATCAGCCCCAGCATTTT.

This chain links TRBV28 with TRBJ2-1, with D unclear. Per germline, CDR1 MDHEN and CDR2 SYDVKM. V lost 5 bases and J lost 3, with 14 bases in between. The CDR3 is 15 residues long. Written as DNA, the CDR3 is TGTGCCAGCAGTGTAGCCGGAGCCGGCTACAATGAGCAGTTCTTC. Translating it yields CASSVAGAGYNEQFF. Variable domain in full (rest from reference TRBV28 and TRBJ2-1): DVKVTQSSRYLVKRTGEKVFLECVQDMDHENMFWYRQDPGLGLRLIYFSYDVKMKEKGDIPEGYSVSREKKERFSLILESASTNQTSMYLCASSVAGAGYNEQFFGPGTRLTVL.

Comments on this clone: The sample contains more than one DNA sequence encoding this CDR3. The rearrangement uses TRBV7-6 and TRBJ2-2, with 9 bases fitting TRBD2. The CDR3 runs 18 residues. The junction had 6 bases not matched to a gene; V was cut back by 1 base and J by 0 bases. Germline V gene sequence: CDR1 SGHVS, CDR2 FNYEAQ. This CDR3 reads CASSLGLAGPANTGELFF. CDR3 DNA sequence: TGTGCCAGCAGCTTAGGGCTAGCGGGGCCCGCGAACACCGGGGAGCTGTTTTTT.

The rearrangement links TRBV28 to TRBJ1-2; 7 bases align to TRBD1. The CDR3 contains 14 residues. CDR1 is MDHEN and CDR2 is SYDVKM in the germline V gene. J lost 5 bases, V lost 4 bases, and 7 bases had no gene match. The CDR3 region is CASSWADRVYGYTF. CDR3 bases: TGTGCCAGCAGTTGGGCCGACAGGGTATATGGCTACACCTTC.

This clone showed up just once. The chain joins TRBV27 to TRBJ1-6; 8 bases agree with TRBD1. This CDR3 has 15 residues. Trimming at V came to 5 bases and at J to 9 bases, leaving 9 bases not matched to a gene. In germline, CDR1 is MNHEY, CDR2 SMNVEV (reference sequence). The CDR3 nucleotides read TGTGCCAGCAGTCGACCACAGGGGGTGGGTTCACCCCTCCACTTT. This sequence encodes CASSRPQGVGSPLHF.

This clone was detected only a few times. The rearrangement joins TRBV19 to TRBJ1-4, with TRBD1 identical over 10 bases. From germline, CDR1 is LNHDA and CDR2 SQIVND (reference sequence). The trim removed 5 bases at V and 5 bases at J, leaving 5 bases unmatched. The CDR3 is 15 residues long. The CDR3 DNA is TGTGCCAGTAGTTTCCCGGGACAGGGGAATGAAAAACTGTTTTTT. The encoded protein is CASSFPGQGNEKLFF.

This sequence joins TRBV10-2 and TRBJ1-2, with D maybe TRBD1 (5 bases). CDR3 length: 13 amino acids. Germline lookup yields CDR1 WSHSY and CDR2 SAAADI. The V end lost 6 bases, the J end lost 2 bases, and 10 bases lay between the germline ends. CDR3 sequence reads: CASRQVENYGYTF. The DNA of the CDR3 is TGCGCCAGCAGACAGGTCGAAAACTATGGCTACACCTTC.

The J gene is TRBJ2-1, the V gene TRBV7-9; D is perhaps TRBD1 (6 bases). V gave up 5 bases and J gave up 2 bases, with 13 bases separating them. The CDR3 sequence is 15 residues long. Germline values: CDR1 SEHNR, CDR2 FQNEAQ (reference sequence). The CDR3 is CASSHQGQPYNEQFF. The CDR3 nucleotides are TGTGCCAGCAGCCACCAGGGGCAGCCCTACAATGAGCAGTTCTTC.

For this clone: Compared with germline, one end of the junction differs, possibly owing to a read error. The chain employs TRBV2 and TRBJ2-3; D perhaps matches TRBD1 (7 bases). Germline-derived CDR1 and CDR2 are SNHLY and FYNNEI. The CDR3 covers 14 residues. This chain's CDR3 is CASSEGGQAVRGDF. DNA for the CDR3: TGTGCCAGCAGTGAAGGCGGACAGGCAGTCCGCGGGGATTTT.

The chain links TRBV14 to TRBJ2-1; TRBD2 matches at 12 bases. The germline V gene encodes CDR1 SGHDN and CDR2 FVKESK. With V trimmed by 3 bases and J by 6 bases, 6 bases remained unmatched. The CDR3 is made up of 16 amino acids. The CDR3 spells CASSQVGLAGSNEQFF. CDR3 sequence (DNA): TGTGCCAGCAGCCAGGTAGGACTAGCGGGGTCCAATGAGCAGTTCTTC.

The chain employs TRBV6-2 or TRBV6-3 and TRBJ2-5; TRBD2 matches at 13 bases. The CDR3 length is 19 residues. Trimming removed 6 bases from V and 4 bases from J; junction bases left unmatched: 17. CDR1 and CDR2 from the germline V gene are MNHEY and SVGEGT. CDR3 sequence: CASSKTTLGLAGVRETQYF. As DNA, the CDR3 is TGTGCCAGCAGCAAAACAACCCTAGGACTAGCGGGGGTTAGAGAGACCCAGTACTTC.

The gene calls are TRBV28 and TRBJ2-7, with D hard to call. This CDR3 region has 11 residues. Per germline, CDR1 MDHEN and CDR2 SYDVKM. The ends were cut back, 2 bases at V and 5 bases at J, with 4 bases in the middle. CDR3 DNA sequence: TGTGCCAGCAGTTTAGGAGACGAGCAGTACTTC. It is translated as CASSLGDEQYF.

The chain uses TRBV7-2 and TRBJ2-5; weak D call: TRBD2 (5 bases). V was trimmed by 1 base and J by 2 bases, leaving 14 bases between them. Germline values: CDR1 SGHTA, CDR2 FQGNSA. This CDR3 has 16 residues. CDR3: CASSLVGGGRQETQYF. The CDR3 region has the DNA TGTGCCAGCAGCTTAGTAGGTGGTGGGAGACAAGAGACCCAGTACTTC.

The rearrangement uses TRBV12-3 or TRBV12-4 and TRBJ1-5; 7 bases are shared with TRBD1. This CDR3 comprises 13 residues. The V and J ends lost 5 bases and 7 bases, in that order; junction bases with no gene match: 5. The CDR3 DNA reads TGTGCCAGCAGTGAGGGGGCTTGGCAGCCCCAGCATTTT. It codes for CASSEGAWQPQHF.

V gene TRBV6-6 combines with J gene TRBJ1-2; D is unclear. This CDR3 is built from 13 residues. V lost 5 bases, J lost 4 bases, and 11 bases lay in between. CDR1 and CDR2 from the germline V gene are MNHNY and SVGAGI (reference sequence). CDR3 bases: TGTGCCAGCAGTCCCACAGAAACCTATGGCTACACCTTC. Residues: CASSPTETYGYTF.

This chain uses TRBV5-1 with TRBJ2-5, with 9 bases fitting TRBD2. CDR1 SGHRS and CDR2 YFSETQ come from the germline V gene. This CDR3 has 14 amino acids. The V segment lost 4 bases and the J segment 4 bases; nucleotides outside the gene matches: 5. CDR3 sequence reads: CASSAGGPGETQYF. DNA of the CDR3: TGCGCCAGCAGCGCGGGGGGGCCCGGAGAGACCCAGTACTTC.

This clone was found a few times. The chain employs TRBV27 and TRBJ2-2, with 12 bases fitting TRBD2. This CDR3 has 21 residues. Germline values: CDR1 MNHEY, CDR2 SMNVEV (reference sequence). V lost 5 bases to trimming and J lost 4 bases; unmatched junction nucleotides: 20. The DNA for the CDR3 is TGTGCCAGCAGTCACGAACTCCCCGGGACTAGCGGGCGCCGGTTCACCGGGGAGCTGTTTTTT. Its protein product is CASSHELPGTSGRRFTGELFF.

The rearrangement uses TRBV2 and TRBJ1-5; D is ambiguous. The CDR3 consists of 13 residues. V gave up 2 bases and J gave up 1 base, with 3 bases separating them. Germline values: CDR1 SNHLY, CDR2 FYNNEI. CDR3 loop: CASSESSNQPQHF. CDR3 bases: TGTGCCAGCAGTGAATCGAGCAATCAGCCCCAGCATTTT.

This clone was seen a few times. The gene calls are TRBV20-1 and TRBJ2-5; possibly TRBD2 for D (5 bases). The CDR3 is 11 residues long. Deletions cut 2 bases from V and 4 bases from J, with 5 bases between. Germline CDR1 is DFQATT and CDR2 is SNEGSKA (reference sequence). As DNA, the CDR3 is TGCAGTGCTAGAAGCGGAGAGACCCAGTACTTC. It specifies CSARSGETQYF.

The CDR3 nucleotides are TGTGCCAGCAGCCGAACAGGGTCCGGGGAGCTGTTTTTT. Amino acids: CASSRTGSGELFF. This chain uses TRBV7-9 with TRBJ2-2; TRBD1 is a possible D gene (6 bases). From germline, CDR1 is SEHNR and CDR2 FQNEAQ (reference sequence). The CDR3 spans 13 residues. V was trimmed by 5 bases and J by 6 bases, leaving 10 bases between them.

This rearrangement joins TRBV2 to TRBJ2-5; 10 bases match TRBD1. The V segment lost 6 bases and the J segment 3 bases; nucleotides outside the gene matches: 7. This CDR3 spans 15 amino acids. Germline-derived CDR1 and CDR2 are SNHLY and FYNNEI. This chain's CDR3 is CASRALGTGEETQYF. In DNA form, the CDR3 reads TGTGCCAGCAGAGCCCTCGGGACAGGGGAAGAGACCCAGTACTTC.

The rearrangement uses TRBV6-5 and TRBJ2-1; perhaps TRBD2 as D (6 bases). The germline gives CDR1 MNHEY, CDR2 SVGAGI. V was cut by 7 bases and J by 9 bases, with 13 bases left in between. The CDR3 covers 12 residues. The CDR3 sequence: CASIGEVGEQFF. In DNA form, the CDR3 reads TGTGCCAGCATTGGGGAGGTCGGTGAGCAGTTCTTC.

The rearrangement uses TRBV5-6 and TRBJ2-7; TRBD1 matches at 7 bases. From germline, CDR1 is SGHDT and CDR2 YYEEEE. V trimming: 4 bases; J trimming: 0 bases; junction bases outside the gene matches: 7. This CDR3 is built from 15 residues. CDR3 DNA sequence: TGTGCCAGCAGCGTGGGACAGACCCCCTCCTACGAGCAGTACTTC. Protein: CASSVGQTPSYEQYF.

The V call is TRBV24-1, the J call TRBJ2-7; D is perhaps TRBD1 (5 bases). There are 14 residues in the CDR3. Trimming removed 0 bases at V and 6 bases at J, with 11 bases between. CDR1 is KGHDR, CDR2 SFDVKD, per germline. CDR3 region: CATSDLRDGAEQYF. The CDR3 DNA is TGTGCCACCAGTGATTTGAGGGATGGGGCCGAGCAGTACTTC.